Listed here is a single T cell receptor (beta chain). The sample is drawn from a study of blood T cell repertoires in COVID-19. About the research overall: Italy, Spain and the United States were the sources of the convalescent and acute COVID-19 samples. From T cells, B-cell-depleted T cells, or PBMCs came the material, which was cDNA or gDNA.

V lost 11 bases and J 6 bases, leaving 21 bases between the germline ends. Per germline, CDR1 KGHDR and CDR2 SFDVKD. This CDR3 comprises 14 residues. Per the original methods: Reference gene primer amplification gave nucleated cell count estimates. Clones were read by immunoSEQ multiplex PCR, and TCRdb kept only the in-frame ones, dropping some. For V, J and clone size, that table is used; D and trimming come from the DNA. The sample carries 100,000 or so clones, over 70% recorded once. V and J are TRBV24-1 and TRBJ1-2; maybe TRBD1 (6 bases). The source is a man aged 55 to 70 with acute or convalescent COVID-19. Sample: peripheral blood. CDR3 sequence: CARVQSRGKDGYTF. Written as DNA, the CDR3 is TGTGCCAGGGTCCAATCTAGGGGGAAAGATGGCTACACCTTC.